The 14 T cell receptor beta chains below were found in one sample sequenced in a study of T cell responses to AZD1222 COVID-19 vaccine. Only in-frame clones appear in the TCRdb table, and some are missing; sequencing was by immunoSEQ multiplex PCR. The repertoire holds about 150,000 clones, with about 87% as singletons. Sequencing used peripheral blood, obtained on day 0 of AZD1222 vaccination. The source of these receptors is an adult in good health.

The chain carries TRBV14 and TRBJ1-2; the D is unclear. In germline, CDR1 is SGHDN, CDR2 FVKESK. Trimming shortened V by 3 bases and J by 3 bases, and 8 bases separated the two germline ends. The CDR3 extends over 13 amino acids. In DNA, the CDR3 is TGTGCCAGCAGCCAGCTTGCCCACTATGGCTACACCTTC. Translating it yields CASSQLAHYGYTF. Filled out from reference TRBV14 and TRBJ1-2, the complete variable domain reads EAGVTQFPSHSVIEKGQTVTLRCDPISGHDNLYWYRRVMGKEIKFLLHFVKESKQDESGMPNNRFLAERTGGTYSTLKVQPAELEDSGVYFCASSQLAHYGYTFGSGTRLTVV.

DNA of the CDR3: TGTGCCAGTGGTGGGTCAGGGTTAGGACAGCCCCAGCATTTT. It encodes CASGGSGLGQPQHF. This chain links TRBV10-3 with TRBJ1-5; a possible D gene is TRBD1 (5 bases). Trimming pared 10 bases from V and 7 bases from J, leaving 20 bases between. This CDR3 has 14 residues. CDR1 and CDR2 (germline): ENHRY, SYGVKD.

The rearrangement joins TRBV28 to TRBJ1-1; D is undetermined. CDR1 is MDHEN, CDR2 SYDVKM, per germline. The CDR3 has 13 residues. V dropped 0 bases and J dropped 5 bases, with 7 bases sitting between them. CDR3 region: CASSLWTKTEAFF. CDR3 nucleotides: TGTGCCAGCAGTTTATGGACAAAGACTGAAGCTTTCTTT. The variable domain in full, completed from reference TRBV28 and TRBJ1-1, reads DVKVTQSSRYLVKRTGEKVFLECVQDMDHENMFWYRQDPGLGLRLIYFSYDVKMKEKGDIPEGYSVSREKKERFSLILESASTNQTSMYLCASSLWTKTEAFFGQGTRLTVV.

The chain employs TRBV5-4 and TRBJ2-2, with D possibly matching TRBD2 (6 bases). The V and J ends lost 7 bases and 6 bases respectively, with 13 bases between them. Germline V CDR1 and CDR2: SGHNT, YYREEE (reference sequence). This CDR3 contains 13 residues. The CDR3 spells CASQMPGAGELFF. CDR3 in DNA: TGTGCCAGCCAAATGCCGGGGGCCGGGGAGCTGTTTTTT.

This chain uses TRBV15 with TRBJ1-5; D possibly corresponds to TRBD1 (5 bases). The CDR3 consists of 15 residues. Between the trimmed V and J ends, which lost 0 bases and 3 bases, there was a span of 9 bases. Germline assignment: CDR1 LNHNV and CDR2 YYDKDF (reference sequence). The CDR3 DNA reads as TGTGCCACCAGCAGAGATGGGGACCCCAATCAGCCCCAGCATTTT. Amino acid sequence: CATSRDGDPNQPQHF. Using reference TRBV15 and TRBJ1-5 for the parts outside the CDR3, the full variable domain is DAMVIQNPRYQVTQFGKPVTLSCSQTLNHNVMYWYQQKSSQAPKLLFHYYDKDFNNEADTPDNFQSRRPNTSFCFLDIRSPGLGDTAMYLCATSRDGDPNQPQHFGDGTRLSIL.

As for this clone: One junction end does not reproduce the germline sequence, and a read error may be involved. The chain carries TRBV3-1 (or the pseudogene TRBV3-2) and TRBJ1-1; D gene uncertain. The CDR3 has 13 amino acids. CDR1 is LGHDT and CDR2 is YNNKEL in the germline V gene (reference sequence). The CDR3 sequence is CASSQGGNAEAFF. CDR3 DNA: TGTGCCAGCAGCCAAGGCGGGAACGCTGAAGCTTTCTTT.

V and J are TRBV6-5 and TRBJ1-4; D unclear. This CDR3 has 14 residues. With 8 bases removed from V and 0 bases from J, the gap between germline ends came to 10 bases. In germline, CDR1 is MNHEY, CDR2 SVGAGI. The CDR3 sequence: CASGSPATNEKLFF. CDR3 DNA sequence: TGTGCCAGCGGTAGTCCCGCAACTAATGAAAAACTGTTTTTT.

This clone has only one observation. The chain is built from TRBV4-1 and TRBJ2-7; D is undetermined. Germline CDR1 and CDR2: MGHRA and YSYEKL. This CDR3 is 13 amino acids long. V lost 6 bases to trimming and J lost 1 base, with 10 bases between them. The CDR3: CASSRAPSYEQYF. The CDR3 bases are TGCGCCAGCAGTCGAGCCCCGTCCTACGAGCAGTACTTC.

This chain links TRBV7-3 with TRBJ1-5; D might be TRBD1 (5 bases). Germline V gene data show CDR1 as SGHTA and CDR2 as FQGTGA. CDR3 length: 17 residues. Trimming pared 1 base from V and 2 bases from J, leaving 15 bases between. The CDR3 nucleotides read TGTGCCAGCAGCTTAAGCCAGCGGGGGTACGGCAATCAGCCCCAGCATTTT. Protein product: CASSLSQRGYGNQPQHF.

Concerning this clone: This CDR3 is missing its conserved last phenylalanine or tryptophan, likely due to a read error. The DNA is left out, because the CDR3 cannot be placed on it with certainty; the CDR3 is given as TCRdb lists it. The CDR3 loop reads CAISDCGGPILEGQEGRV. This chain uses TRBV10-3 with TRBJ2-3; the table gives TRBD1 as D, unverified against the DNA. CDR1 and CDR2 (germline): ENHRY, SYGVKD. The CDR3 has 18 residues if both end residues are counted.

The V and J genes are TRBV28 and TRBJ1-2; maybe TRBD1 (5 bases). V lost 11 bases and J 4 bases, leaving 17 bases between the germline ends. CDR1 and CDR2 from the germline V gene are MDHEN and SYDVKM. CDR3 size: 13 residues. The CDR3 nucleotides are TGTGCCTGGGGGACTGAGGCATTCTATGGCTACACCTTC. This gives the protein CAWGTEAFYGYTF.

This sequence joins TRBV7-2 and TRBJ2-7; 7 bases align to TRBD1. The V segment lost 5 bases and the J segment 2 bases; nucleotides outside the gene matches: 6. Germline V lookup: CDR1 SGHTA, CDR2 FQGNSA. This CDR3 spans 14 amino acids. The CDR3 sequence is CASSVRQGTYEQYF. The CDR3 region has the DNA TGTGCCAGCAGCGTACGACAGGGAACCTACGAGCAGTACTTC.

This chain links TRBV7-6 with TRBJ1-1, with 7 bases identical to TRBD1. The germline V gene has CDR1 SGHVS and CDR2 FNYEAQ. Trimming cost V 6 bases and J 4 bases; bases outside gene matches: 14. CDR3 size: 16 residues. The chain's CDR3 is CASRPLGVQGGTEAFF. CDR3 bases: TGTGCCAGCAGACCATTAGGGGTTCAGGGGGGCACTGAAGCTTTCTTT.

The J gene is TRBJ1-5, the V gene TRBV6-5; 7 bases line up with TRBD1. Germline loops: CDR1 MNHEY, CDR2 SVGAGI. This CDR3 region has 14 residues. V dropped 6 bases and J dropped 6; count of bases not matched to a gene: 8. CDR3 loop: CASRYDRDGQPQHF. As DNA, the CDR3 is TGTGCCAGCAGGTACGACAGGGACGGTCAGCCCCAGCATTTT.